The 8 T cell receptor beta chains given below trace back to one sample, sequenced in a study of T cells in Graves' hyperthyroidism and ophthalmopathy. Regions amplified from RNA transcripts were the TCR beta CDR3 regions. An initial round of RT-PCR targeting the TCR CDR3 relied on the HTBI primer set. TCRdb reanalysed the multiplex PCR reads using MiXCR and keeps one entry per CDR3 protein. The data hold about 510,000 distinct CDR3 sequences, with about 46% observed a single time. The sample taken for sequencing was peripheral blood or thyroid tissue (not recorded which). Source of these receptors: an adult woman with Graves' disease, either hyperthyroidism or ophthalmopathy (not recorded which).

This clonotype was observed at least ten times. The CDR3 DNA sequence: TGTGCCAGCAGCTTAATCGGTAGCACTGAAGCTTTCTTT. Amino acid sequence: CASSLIGSTEAFF. The chain links TRBV7-2 to TRBJ1-1; no clear D gene. Deletions cut 2 bases from V and 4 bases from J, with 8 bases between. The CDR3 runs to 13 residues. Per germline, CDR1 SGHTA and CDR2 FQGNSA.

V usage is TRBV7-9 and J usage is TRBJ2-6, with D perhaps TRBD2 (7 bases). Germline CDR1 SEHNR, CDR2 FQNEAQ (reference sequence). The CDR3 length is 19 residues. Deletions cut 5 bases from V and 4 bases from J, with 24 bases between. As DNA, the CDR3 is TGTGCCAGCAGCGAAAGGGGGTGGCGGGAGTCTACCGGGGCCAACGTCCTGACTTTC. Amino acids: CASSERGWRESTGANVLTF. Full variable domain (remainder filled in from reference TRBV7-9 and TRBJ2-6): DTGVSQNPRHKITKRGQNVTFRCDPISEHNRLYWYRQTLGQGPEFLTYFQNEAQLEKSRLLSDRFSAERPKGSFSTLEIQRTEQGDSAMYLCASSERGWRESTGANVLTFGAGSRLTVL.

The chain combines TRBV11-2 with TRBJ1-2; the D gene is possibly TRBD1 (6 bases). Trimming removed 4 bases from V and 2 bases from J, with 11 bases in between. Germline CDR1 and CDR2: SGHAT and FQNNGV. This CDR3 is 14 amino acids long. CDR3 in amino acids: CASSSPGENYGYTF. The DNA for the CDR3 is TGTGCCAGCAGCTCCCCAGGGGAGAACTATGGCTACACCTTC.

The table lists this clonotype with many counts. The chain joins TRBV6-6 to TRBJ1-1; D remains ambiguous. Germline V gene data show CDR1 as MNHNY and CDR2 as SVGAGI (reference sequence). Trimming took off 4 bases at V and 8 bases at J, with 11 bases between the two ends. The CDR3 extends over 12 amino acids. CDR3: CASSSPGDEAFF. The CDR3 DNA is TGTGCCAGCAGTTCTCCGGGAGACGAAGCTTTCTTT.

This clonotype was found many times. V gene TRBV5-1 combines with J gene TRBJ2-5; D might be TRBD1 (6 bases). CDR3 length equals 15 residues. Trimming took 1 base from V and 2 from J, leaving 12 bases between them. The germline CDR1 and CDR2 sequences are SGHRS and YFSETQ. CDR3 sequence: CASSLTTGLQETQYF. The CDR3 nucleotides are TGCGCCAGCAGCTTGACTACAGGGTTACAAGAGACCCAGTACTTC.

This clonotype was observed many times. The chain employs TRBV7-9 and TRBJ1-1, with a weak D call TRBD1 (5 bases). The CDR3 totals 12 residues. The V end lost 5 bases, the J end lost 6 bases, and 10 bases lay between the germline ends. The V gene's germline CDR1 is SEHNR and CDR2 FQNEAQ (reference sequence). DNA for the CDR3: TGTGCCAGCAGCATCAGGGTTTCTGAAGCTTTCTTT. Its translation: CASSIRVSEAFF.

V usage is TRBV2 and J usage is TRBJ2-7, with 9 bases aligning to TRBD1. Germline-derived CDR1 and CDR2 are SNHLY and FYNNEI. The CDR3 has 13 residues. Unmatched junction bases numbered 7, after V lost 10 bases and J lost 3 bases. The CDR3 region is CATKRGQGYEQYF. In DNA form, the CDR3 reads TGTGCCACTAAGCGGGGACAGGGCTACGAGCAGTACTTC. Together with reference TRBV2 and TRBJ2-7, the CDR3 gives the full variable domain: EPEVTQTPSHQVTQMGQEVILRCVPISNHLYFYWYRQILGQKVEFLVSFYNNEISEKSEIFDDQFSVERPDGSNFTLKIRSTKLEDSAMYFCATKRGQGYEQYFGPGTRLTVT.

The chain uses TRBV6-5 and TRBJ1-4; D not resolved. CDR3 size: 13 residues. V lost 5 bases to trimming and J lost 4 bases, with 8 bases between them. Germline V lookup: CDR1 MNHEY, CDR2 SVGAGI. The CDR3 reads CASSVQSNEKLFF. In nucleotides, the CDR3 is TGTGCCAGCAGTGTGCAGAGTAATGAAAAACTGTTTTTT.